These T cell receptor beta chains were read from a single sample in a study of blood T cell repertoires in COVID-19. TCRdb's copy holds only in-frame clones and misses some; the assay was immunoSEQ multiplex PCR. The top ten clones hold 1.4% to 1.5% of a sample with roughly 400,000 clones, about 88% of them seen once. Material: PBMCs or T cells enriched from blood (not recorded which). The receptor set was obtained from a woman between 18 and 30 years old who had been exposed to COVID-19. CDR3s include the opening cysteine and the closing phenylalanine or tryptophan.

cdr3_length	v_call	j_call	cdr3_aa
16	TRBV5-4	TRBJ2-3	CASSFADFPITDTQYF
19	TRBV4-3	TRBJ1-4	CASSQETVSGGRGNEKLFF
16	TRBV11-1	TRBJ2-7	CASSPGVTGGDYEQYF
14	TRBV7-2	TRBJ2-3	CASSLRQDKNTQYF
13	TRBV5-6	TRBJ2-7	CASSFSGPYEQYF
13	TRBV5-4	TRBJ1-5	CASSLHGNQPQHF
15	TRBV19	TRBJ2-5	CASSIPGQVQETQYF
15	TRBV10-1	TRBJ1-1	CASSEGLSMNTEAFF
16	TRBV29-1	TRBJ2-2	CSVLRVEGAGTGELFF
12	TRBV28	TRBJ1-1	CASKQAGYKAFF
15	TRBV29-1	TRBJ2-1	CSVPRSARGYNEQFF
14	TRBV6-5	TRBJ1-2	CASSYRGTWDGYTF
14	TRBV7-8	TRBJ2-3	CASRAGLSTDTQYF
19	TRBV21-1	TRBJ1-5	CASSKKGSGARYSNQPQHF
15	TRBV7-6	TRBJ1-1	CASSSVEEVGTEAFF
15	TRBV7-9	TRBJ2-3	CASSPDRASSDTQYF
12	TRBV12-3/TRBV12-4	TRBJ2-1	CASRGGYNEQFF
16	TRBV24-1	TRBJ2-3	CATSDPVGLYTDTQYF
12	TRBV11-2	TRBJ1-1	CASSLSGLEAFF
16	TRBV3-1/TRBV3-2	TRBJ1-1	CASSLFRGLGNTEAFF
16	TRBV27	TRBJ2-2	CASSLAGGPATGELFF
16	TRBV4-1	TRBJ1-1	CASSRDRDRLNTEAFF
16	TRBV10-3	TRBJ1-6	CAISDFGPQRASPLHF
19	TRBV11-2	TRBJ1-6	CASRKQLDREGSYNSPLHF
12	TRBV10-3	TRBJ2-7	CAISEPPGEQYF
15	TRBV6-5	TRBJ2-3	CASSFLPNSADTQYF
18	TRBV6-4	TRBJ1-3	CASSATGTGVYSGNTIYF
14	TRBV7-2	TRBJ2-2	CASSLVRDTGELFF
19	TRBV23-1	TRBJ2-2	CASSQTHRDTDPNTGELFF
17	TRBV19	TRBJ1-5	CASSPRVNFLSNQPQHF
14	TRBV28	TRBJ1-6	CASTLGGNNSPLHF
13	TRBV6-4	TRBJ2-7	CASSDDLRGEQYF
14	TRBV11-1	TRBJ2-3	CASSLVRGPDTQYF
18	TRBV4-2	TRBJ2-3	CASSQATGSQVMADTQYF
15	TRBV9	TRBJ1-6	CASSPGSSYNSPLHF
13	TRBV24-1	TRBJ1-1	CAISAGVGTEAFF
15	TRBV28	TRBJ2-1	CASSFWREQDNEQFF
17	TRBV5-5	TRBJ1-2	CASSLDAELQSIYGYTF
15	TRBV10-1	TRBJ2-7	CASSEYITGFYEQYF
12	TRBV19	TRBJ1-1	CASKEGSAEAFF
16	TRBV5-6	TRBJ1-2	CASSFIGTMGKEGYTF
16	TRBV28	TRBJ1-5	CASSRDRGREGQPQHF
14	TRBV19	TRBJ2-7	CASSIGDSSYEQYF
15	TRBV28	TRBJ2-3	CASSSLAGKTDTQYF
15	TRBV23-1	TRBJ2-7	CASRPTPTAHYEQYF
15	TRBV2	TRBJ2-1	CASSPRGSGYNEQFF